Included here is one T cell receptor beta chain sequence, with context. The CDR3 contains 12 residues. Trimming took 0 bases from V and 14 from J, leaving 9 bases between them. Germline values: CDR1 SGHDT, CDR2 YYEEEE. The sample belongs to a study of blood T cell repertoires in COVID-19. Assay used: immunoSEQ multiplex PCR; TCRdb lists only in-frame clones, some missing. The repertoire holds fewer than 300,000 clones, around 89% seen once, with around 0.84% in the top ten. The rearrangement uses TRBV5-6 and TRBJ1-6; D is unclear. Sequenced: peripheral blood. This sequence was found in a man in his thirties or forties with acute or convalescent COVID-19. CDR3 sequence reads: CASSLGSGSLHF. CDR3 in DNA: TGTGCCAGCAGCTTGGGCAGCGGGTCCCTCCACTTT.